Each of the 6 T cell receptor beta chains below was sequenced from the same sample in a study of T cell repertoires in cytomegalovirus infection. These receptors' targets are unknown. TCRdb fed the reads into MiXCR, producing one record per CDR3 protein. In the table there are hundreds of thousands of distinct CDR3 sequences, under 45% of which are singletons. The sample was cultured PBMCs, taken from culture after CMV antigen stimulation. The receptors originated from a human donor in good health (CMV status not recorded). Some clones in this sample may be carry-over from other donors' samples.

The sample holds a few counts of this clonotype. This chain links TRBV9 with TRBJ2-7; TRBD2 agrees at 7 bases. Germline V gene lookup returns CDR1 SGDLS and CDR2 YYNGEE. Unmatched junction bases numbered 5, after V lost 2 bases and J lost 3 bases. The CDR3 is 14 residues long. The CDR3 loop reads CASSVGSGNYEQYF. The CDR3, as DNA: TGTGCCAGCAGCGTTGGGAGCGGGAACTACGAGCAGTACTTC.

In its sample, this clonotype was seen a few times. The gene calls are TRBV7-6 and TRBJ2-1, with 9 bases aligning to TRBD1. CDR1 and CDR2 from the germline V gene are SGHVS and FNYEAQ. The J segment lost 8 bases and the V segment lost 0 bases, leaving 11 bases of the junction unmatched. This CDR3 region has 17 residues. CDR3 sequence: CASSLARGTGLLDEQFF. The DNA of the CDR3 is TGTGCCAGCAGCTTAGCGCGAGGGACAGGGTTGTTAGATGAGCAGTTCTTC.

The chain recombines TRBV7-6 with TRBJ2-1, with 15 bases fitting TRBD2. Trimming took 4 bases from V and 4 from J; bases not matched to a gene: 8. CDR3 length: 18 residues. In germline, CDR1 is SGHVS, CDR2 FNYEAQ. CDR3 coding DNA: TGTGCCAGCAGCTCCTACGGGACTAGCGGGGGGTTTTACAATGAGCAGTTCTTC. Translation: CASSSYGTSGGFYNEQFF.

This clonotype was counted a few times. This chain joins TRBV6-1 and TRBJ2-5; D is possibly TRBD2 (6 bases). This CDR3 spans 17 amino acids. Germline V gives CDR1 MNHNS, CDR2 SASEGT. The V gene lost 6 bases and the J gene lost 5 bases, with 25 bases spanning the gap. CDR3 loop: CASSFHPGLGDAETQYF. The CDR3 DNA reads TGTGCCAGCAGCTTTCATCCGGGACTGGGGGACGCGGAGACCCAGTACTTC.

V usage is TRBV12-5 and J usage is TRBJ2-7, with unresolved D. The length of the CDR3 is 12 residues. Looked up from germline, CDR1 is LGHNT and CDR2 is FRNRAP. With 2 bases removed from V and 4 bases from J, the gap between germline ends came to 6 bases. CDR3 sequence: CASGLLAYEQYF. The CDR3 DNA reads TGTGCTAGTGGTTTGTTAGCATACGAGCAGTACTTC.

CDR3 in amino acids: CASSRDSGRTGELFF. CDR3 sequence (DNA): TGTGCCAGCAGCCGCGATAGCGGGAGGACCGGGGAGCTGTTTTTT. The rearrangement uses TRBV7-2 and TRBJ2-2, with 10 bases identical to TRBD2. Germline V gene data show CDR1 as SGHTA and CDR2 as FQGNSA. The CDR3 consists of 15 residues. V lost 5 bases to trimming and J lost 5 bases; unmatched junction nucleotides: 5.